The next 29 T cell receptor beta chains were all read from a single sample in a study of T-cell memory formation after mild COVID-19. TCRdb analysed the 5' RACE reads with MiXCR anew, one entry per CDR3 protein. The repertoire consists of approximately 560,000 distinct CDR3 sequences, with 17% occurring once and the leading ten covering roughly 7.8%. The sample taken for sequencing was PBMCs or a T cell subset sorted from them (not recorded which). The receptors derive from an adult woman who had mild COVID-19 (a few samples of this study predate the infection). Cell type and time point are not known.

This clonotype was recorded a few times. The rearrangement links TRBV3-1 to TRBJ1-5; TRBD1 might be the D (5 bases). The CDR3 loop spans 16 amino acids. The germline V gene encodes CDR1 LGHDT and CDR2 YNNKEL (reference sequence). Trimming stripped 4 bases from V and 2 bases from J, with 15 bases between. For the CDR3, the DNA is TGTGCCAGCAGCCCACTGGGACCCGGGGGCAATCAGCCCCAGCATTTT. As protein: CASSPLGPGGNQPQHF.

This chain links TRBV19 with TRBJ1-5; TRBD1 matches 7 bases. Germline-derived CDR1 and CDR2 are LNHDA and SQIVND (reference sequence). After removal of 6 bases from V and 2 bases from J, the junction contained 7 bases not matched to a gene. This CDR3 comprises 15 residues. Here the CDR3 reads CASRNRGRGNQPQHF. CDR3 DNA: TGTGCCAGTAGAAACAGGGGTCGAGGCAATCAGCCCCAGCATTTT.

The V and J genes are TRBV13 and TRBJ2-7; 9 nucleotides agree with TRBD1. Germline V gene data show CDR1 as PRHDT and CDR2 as FYEKMQ (reference sequence). This CDR3 contains 15 residues. V lost 5 bases to trimming and J lost 4 bases; unmatched junction nucleotides: 9. The CDR3, as DNA: TGTGCCAGCAGCCCCGCAACAGGGGGCAGATACGAGCAGTACTTC. This sequence encodes CASSPATGGRYEQYF.

V and J are TRBV7-8 and TRBJ1-1; no reliable D call. The germline CDR1 and CDR2 sequences are SGHVS and FQNEAQ. The V end was cut by 7 bases, the J end by 1 base, with 13 bases between. The CDR3 has 14 amino acids. The CDR3 region has the DNA TGTGCCAGCAACGCAATATCCGCGAACACTGAAGCTTTCTTT. Encoded protein: CASNAISANTEAFF.

The table lists this clonotype with a few counts. This chain joins TRBV4-1 and TRBJ2-1; a possible D gene is TRBD1 (6 bases). Germline V CDR1 and CDR2: MGHRA, YSYEKL. Trimming cost V 6 bases and J 0 bases, with 15 bases left between them. The CDR3 consists of 16 residues. CDR3 sequence reads: CASRFGQSDSYNEQFF. CDR3 in DNA: TGCGCCAGCAGATTTGGACAGTCAGACTCCTACAATGAGCAGTTCTTC.

This chain joins TRBV9 and TRBJ2-5; D is unresolved. The germline V gene has CDR1 SGDLS and CDR2 YYNGEE. The V end was cut by 0 bases, the J end by 7 bases, with 10 bases between. CDR3 length: 13 residues. The CDR3 sequence is CASSVVPTGTQYF. In nucleotides, the CDR3 is TGTGCCAGCAGCGTAGTCCCTACGGGGACCCAGTACTTC.

This clonotype was observed a handful of times. The rearrangement links TRBV30 to TRBJ1-1; D unclear. Trimming left V 1 base short and J 0 bases short, with 9 bases between. This CDR3 has 14 amino acids. The V gene's germline CDR1 is GTSNPN and CDR2 SVGIG (reference sequence). CDR3 protein: CAWSGVVMNTEAFF. DNA for the CDR3: TGTGCCTGGAGTGGGGTTGTGATGAACACTGAAGCTTTCTTT.

V usage is TRBV4-3 and J usage is TRBJ2-1; 8 nucleotides match TRBD2. This CDR3 contains 14 residues. In germline, CDR1 is LGHNA, CDR2 YSLEER. V shed 4 bases and J 6 bases; nucleotides not matched to a gene: 5. The CDR3 here is CASSPGTRFNEQFF. The CDR3 DNA reads as TGCGCCAGCAGCCCCGGGACTAGGTTCAATGAGCAGTTCTTC.

This chain joins TRBV5-5 and TRBJ2-7, with TRBD1 as a possible D gene (5 bases). Trimming cost V 2 bases and J 5 bases, with 11 bases left between them. CDR1 is SGHKS, CDR2 YYEKEE, per germline (reference sequence). The CDR3 runs 13 residues. The CDR3 DNA reads as TGTGCCAGCAGCTTCACAGGTGCCGACGAGCAGTACTTC. Protein: CASSFTGADEQYF.

V usage is TRBV10-3 and J usage is TRBJ1-1, with D maybe TRBD1 (6 bases). CDR3 length: 14 residues. CDR1 is ENHRY, CDR2 SYGVKD, per germline. V shed 7 bases and J shed 1 base, with 13 bases lying between them. The CDR3: CAIKEGHPNTEAFF. The CDR3 bases are TGTGCCATCAAGGAGGGACACCCGAACACTGAAGCTTTCTTT.

This clonotype was counted a few times. The J gene is TRBJ2-2, the V gene TRBV24-1; either TRBD1 or TRBD2 may supply D (7 bases each). CDR1 and CDR2 (germline): KGHDR, SFDVKD. CDR3 length: 16 amino acids. V was clipped by 2 bases and J by 4 bases, with 13 bases between them. In nucleotides, the CDR3 is TGTGCCACCAGTGATTCCTCAGGGGGGGGCACCGGGGAGCTGTTTTTT. Encoded protein: CATSDSSGGGTGELFF.

This clonotype turned up a few times. The chain couples TRBV20-1 to TRBJ2-7; either TRBD1 or TRBD2 may fit D (5 bases each). The CDR3 is made up of 15 amino acids. Trimming pared 0 bases from V and 9 bases from J, leaving 21 bases between. CDR1 and CDR2 from the germline V gene are DFQATT and SNEGSKA (reference sequence). In nucleotides, the CDR3 is TGCAGTGCTAGAGATCGAGGGGCGCTGACTGGGCGGCAGTACTTC. It translates to CSARDRGALTGRQYF.

The chain uses TRBV30 and TRBJ1-5; no reliable D call. Germline values: CDR1 GTSNPN, CDR2 SVGIG (reference sequence). The germline V and J ends were trimmed by 1 base and 0 bases, with 1 base remaining between them. The CDR3 extends over 12 amino acids. The DNA of the CDR3 is TGTGCCTGGAGTGGTAGCAATCAGCCCCAGCATTTT. This translates into CAWSGSNQPQHF.

The chain couples TRBV30 to TRBJ1-5; no definite D call. V shed 0 bases and J shed 7 bases, with 10 bases lying between them. Germline lookup yields CDR1 GTSNPN and CDR2 SVGIG (reference sequence). The CDR3 totals 13 residues. The CDR3 sequence is CAWSVNGIQPQHF. The CDR3 nucleotides are TGTGCCTGGAGTGTAAACGGCATCCAGCCCCAGCATTTT.

For the CDR3, the DNA is TGTGCCAGCAGTCACCGGACAGGGATCTACGAGCAGTACTTC. Its translation: CASSHRTGIYEQYF. This sequence joins TRBV25-1 and TRBJ2-7; 8 bases align to TRBD1. CDR1 and CDR2 from the germline V gene are MGHDK and SYGVNS. The CDR3 has 14 residues. Trimming cost V 5 bases and J 3 bases; bases outside gene matches: 6.

This clonotype was seen only a few times. CDR3 nucleotides: TGCGCCAGCAGCCGTGGACTAGCGGGAACCAAAGTACTTGAGCAGTTCTTC. Protein: CASSRGLAGTKVLEQFF. The chain has TRBV5-1 and TRBJ2-1; 12 nucleotides line up with TRBD2. CDR3 size: 17 residues. Trimming at V came to 4 bases and at J to 9 bases, leaving 14 bases not matched to a gene. Germline lookup yields CDR1 SGHRS and CDR2 YFSETQ.

The sample holds a few counts of this clonotype. This sequence joins TRBV7-9 and TRBJ2-7; 12 nucleotides line up with TRBD2. Germline V gene data show CDR1 as SEHNR and CDR2 as FQNEAQ (reference sequence). J lost 5 bases, V lost 3 bases, and 8 bases had no gene match. This CDR3 comprises 16 residues. This chain's CDR3 is CASSFPTSGSSNEQYF. The CDR3 DNA is TGTGCCAGCAGCTTCCCGACTAGCGGGAGTTCCAACGAGCAGTACTTC.

The genes are TRBV7-6 and TRBJ1-2; 7 bases line up with TRBD1. Trimming cost V 1 base and J 8 bases; bases outside gene matches: 10. The CDR3 has 15 residues. The germline V gene encodes CDR1 SGHVS and CDR2 FNYEAQ. DNA of the CDR3: TGTGCCAGCAGCTTAGACCCGGGACAGTTTGAGGGCTACACCTTC. It is translated as CASSLDPGQFEGYTF.

This clonotype has a count of ten or more. The chain is built from TRBV20-1 and TRBJ2-7; D is unclear. The germline CDR1 and CDR2 sequences are DFQATT and SNEGSKA (reference sequence). This CDR3 has 12 residues. Trimming stripped 3 bases from V and 6 bases from J, with 12 bases between. The CDR3 loop reads CSARTPTVEQYF. Written as DNA, the CDR3 is TGCAGTGCTAGGACCCCCACGGTCGAGCAGTACTTC.

This clonotype was seen ten or more times. The chain employs TRBV29-1 and TRBJ2-7; no clear D gene. The CDR3 is made up of 12 amino acids. V dropped 0 bases and J dropped 4 bases, with 7 bases sitting between them. The germline gives CDR1 SQVTM, CDR2 ANQGSEA. The CDR3 coding sequence is TGCAGCGTTGAAGATCATCGTTACGAGCAGTACTTC. Translated: CSVEDHRYEQYF.

This clonotype was counted a few times. This chain uses TRBV2 with TRBJ2-1; tentative D call: TRBD2 (6 bases). V gave up 0 bases and J gave up 4 bases, with 7 bases separating them. CDR3 size: 14 residues. CDR1 is SNHLY and CDR2 is FYNNEI in the germline V gene. CDR3 DNA sequence: TGTGCCAGCAGTGAAGCTAGCGGTTACAATGAGCAGTTCTTC. This encodes CASSEASGYNEQFF.

This clonotype was counted a few times. The chain recombines TRBV20-1 with TRBJ1-1; D not resolved. Germline V lookup: CDR1 DFQATT, CDR2 SNEGSKA (reference sequence). V was pared by 0 bases and J by 3 bases, with 8 bases between. The CDR3 extends over 13 amino acids. The CDR3 DNA is TGCAGTGCTAGAGATAGGGCCTACACTGAAGCTTTCTTT. It encodes CSARDRAYTEAFF.

In this sample, this clonotype turned up a few times. V and J are TRBV6-1 and TRBJ2-7; 7 bases fit TRBD1. Germline V gene data show CDR1 as MNHNS and CDR2 as SASEGT. V dropped 6 bases and J dropped 3; count of bases not matched to a gene: 8. CDR3 length: 14 residues. The CDR3 spells CASSDDRARYEQYF. In DNA form, the CDR3 reads TGTGCCAGCAGCGACGACAGGGCCCGCTACGAGCAGTACTTC.

This clonotype has a handful of counts. This rearrangement joins TRBV11-2 to TRBJ2-3; no reliable D call. There are 15 residues in the CDR3. The germline V gene has CDR1 SGHAT and CDR2 FQNNGV. The V end was cut by 1 base, the J end by 2 bases, with 10 bases between. The CDR3 loop is CASSLVGQITDTQYF. The CDR3 DNA reads TGTGCCAGCAGCTTAGTAGGTCAGATCACAGATACGCAGTATTTT.

This clonotype was recorded many times. The junction departs from germline at one end; a sequencing error may be responsible. The CDR3 sequence is CASSLGGDYNEQFF. CDR3 DNA: TGTGCCAGCAGTTTAGGGGGGGACTACAATGAGCAGTTCTTC. The chain employs TRBV5-1 and TRBJ2-1; TRBD2 is a possible D gene (7 bases). This CDR3 spans 14 amino acids. The germline gives CDR1 SGHRS, CDR2 YFSETQ.

Only a few counts were recorded for this clonotype. The chain uses TRBV5-6 and TRBJ2-1; TRBD2 matches at 9 bases. Trimming took 2 bases from V and 4 from J; bases not matched to a gene: 4. The CDR3 has 15 residues. CDR1 and CDR2 from the germline V gene are SGHDT and YYEEEE. CDR3 sequence (DNA): TGTGCCAGCAGCTTCCCCCTAGCGGGGTACAATGAGCAGTTCTTC. It specifies CASSFPLAGYNEQFF.

Only a few counts were recorded for this clonotype. The chain links TRBV20-1 to TRBJ2-3; no firm D call. Trimming took off 0 bases at V and 6 bases at J, with 10 bases between the two ends. The CDR3 has 13 residues. Per germline, CDR1 DFQATT and CDR2 SNEGSKA (reference sequence). The CDR3 loop is CSARDPTGDTQYF. In nucleotides, the CDR3 is TGCAGTGCTAGAGATCCGACCGGGGATACGCAGTATTTT.

J is TRBJ1-5 and V is TRBV24-1, with 8 bases that match TRBD1. Germline CDR1 KGHDR, CDR2 SFDVKD. V was clipped by 5 bases and J by 0 bases; unmatched bases: 2. This CDR3 contains 15 residues. The CDR3 reads CATSATGGSNQPQHF. DNA for the CDR3: TGTGCCACCAGTGCCACAGGGGGTAGCAATCAGCCCCAGCATTTT.

The rearrangement uses TRBV29-1 and TRBJ2-3; 7 bases map to TRBD1. Trimming took 0 bases from V and 4 from J; bases not matched to a gene: 10. Germline V gene sequence: CDR1 SQVTM, CDR2 ANQGSEA. The length of the CDR3 is 16 residues. CDR3 nucleotide sequence: TGCAGCGTTGAAGATCGTCACAGGGGTCCGCCAGATACGCAGTATTTT. Encoded protein: CSVEDRHRGPPDTQYF.